Listed here are 8 T cell receptor beta chains from one sample, sequenced in a study of cytomegalovirus exposure and HLA in healthy donors. The PCR had 60 Vbeta and 13 Jbeta primers. Repertoires were generated with immunoSEQ multiplex PCR, while TCRdb's copy carries only in-frame clones and drops some. The sample carries hundreds of thousands of clones, 60% to 80% recorded once. Source material: PBMCs. These receptor sequences come from a male donor in good health and CMV-seronegative.

The chain uses TRBV19 and TRBJ1-6; 8 nucleotides agree with TRBD1. This CDR3 has 14 residues. The trim removed 0 bases at V and 9 bases at J, leaving 1 base unmatched. Germline V CDR1 and CDR2: LNHDA, SQIVND (reference sequence). Here the CDR3 reads CASSIEDRVSPLHF. In DNA form, the CDR3 reads TGTGCCAGTAGTATAGAGGACAGGGTTTCACCCCTCCACTTT.

The V call is TRBV5-6, the J call TRBJ2-1; 8 bases align to TRBD1. The CDR3 runs 15 residues. V shed 3 bases, J shed 4 bases, and the junction held 6 bases outside the gene matches. Germline V gives CDR1 SGHDT, CDR2 YYEEEE. In DNA, the CDR3 is TGTGCCAGCAGCTCTTGGACAGGGTCTTACAATGAGCAGTTCTTC. As protein: CASSSWTGSYNEQFF.

V usage is TRBV7-9 and J usage is TRBJ1-4, with TRBD1 matching 8 bases. V lost 11 bases, J lost 6 bases, and 8 bases stayed unmatched. CDR3 length: 13 amino acids. Germline CDR1 is SEHNR and CDR2 is FQNEAQ (reference sequence). CDR3 DNA: TGTGCCTCGGGGGGACAGGCTGATGAAAAACTGTTTTTT. The encoded protein is CASGGQADEKLFF.

The chain carries TRBV27 and TRBJ2-7; D possibly corresponds to TRBD2 (6 bases). V lost 2 bases and J lost 6, with 11 bases in between. Germline CDR1 is MNHEY and CDR2 is SMNVEV (reference sequence). This CDR3 is built from 13 residues. CDR3 bases: TGTGCCAGCAGTTTACTACCTAGCGCCGAGCAGTACTTC. It is translated as CASSLLPSAEQYF.

As DNA, the CDR3 is TGCGCCAGCAGCCAAGATACTGGCTATGGCTACACCTTC. Residues: CASSQDTGYGYTF. This chain links TRBV4-1 with TRBJ1-2, with D unresolved. The CDR3 totals 13 residues. V lost 0 bases and J 4 bases, leaving 6 bases between the germline ends. In germline, CDR1 is MGHRA, CDR2 YSYEKL.

The chain recombines TRBV10-3 with TRBJ1-1, with D possibly being TRBD1 (5 bases). There are 16 residues in the CDR3. CDR1 ENHRY and CDR2 SYGVKD come from the germline V gene. The germline V and J ends were trimmed by 1 base and 1 base, with 13 bases remaining between them. CDR3 DNA sequence: TGTGCCATCAGTGAGTTAGGGAGGACACCGAACACTGAAGCTTTCTTT. Translated: CAISELGRTPNTEAFF.

The V and J genes are TRBV4-2 and TRBJ2-4, with TRBD2 as a possible D gene (6 bases). Germline V gene lookup returns CDR1 LGHNA and CDR2 YNFKEQ. With 4 bases removed from V and 0 bases from J, the gap between germline ends came to 16 bases. The CDR3 totals 17 residues. CDR3 sequence: CASSPSPGGLAKNIQYF. The CDR3 DNA reads as TGTGCCAGCAGCCCTAGCCCCGGGGGATTAGCCAAAAACATTCAGTACTTC.

V gene TRBV15 combines with J gene TRBJ2-2, with a tentative D call TRBD1 (6 bases). Germline assignment: CDR1 LNHNV and CDR2 YYDKDF (reference sequence). The CDR3 runs to 15 residues. Trimming left V 1 base short and J 3 bases short, with 9 bases between. The CDR3 nucleotides are TGTGCCACCAGCAGAGGGAACAGGGACACCGGGGAGCTGTTTTTT. Translation gives CATSRGNRDTGELFF.